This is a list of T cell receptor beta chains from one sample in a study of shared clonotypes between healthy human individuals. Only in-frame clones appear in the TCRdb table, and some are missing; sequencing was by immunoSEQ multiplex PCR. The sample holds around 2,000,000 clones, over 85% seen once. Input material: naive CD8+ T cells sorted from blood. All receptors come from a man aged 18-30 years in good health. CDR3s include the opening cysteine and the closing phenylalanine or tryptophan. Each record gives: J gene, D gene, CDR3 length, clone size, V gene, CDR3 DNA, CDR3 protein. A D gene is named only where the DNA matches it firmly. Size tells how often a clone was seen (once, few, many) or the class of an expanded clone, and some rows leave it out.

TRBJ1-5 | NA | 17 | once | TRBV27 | TGTGCCAGCAGTTTATTAAAGGGCTGGCAGGGCAATCAGCCCCAGCATTTT | CASSLLKGWQGNQPQHF
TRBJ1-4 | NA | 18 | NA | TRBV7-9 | TGTGCCAGCAGTCACCCCGATATCGGGGGGGCGGATTATGAAAAACTGTTTTTT | CASSHPDIGGADYEKLFF
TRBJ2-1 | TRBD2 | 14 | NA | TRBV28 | TGTGCCAGCAGTCAGACCGGGGGGGGCAATGAGCAGTTCTTC | CASSQTGGGNEQFF
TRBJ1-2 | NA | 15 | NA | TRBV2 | TGTGCCAGCAGTGAAGCGAGGGACACCGCTTGGGGCTACACCTTC | CASSEARDTAWGYTF
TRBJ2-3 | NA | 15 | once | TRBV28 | TGTGCCAGCAGTTTATACCGACTGAGCACAGATACGCAGTATTTT | CASSLYRLSTDTQYF
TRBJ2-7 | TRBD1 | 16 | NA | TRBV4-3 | TGCGCCAGCAGCCCGTCGCCAGGGGGCGAAGCCTACGAGCAGTACTTC | CASSPSPGGEAYEQYF
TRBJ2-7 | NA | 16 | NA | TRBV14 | TGTGCCAGCAGCCAAGATTGGGCCAGAAGCTCCTACGAGCAGTACTTC | CASSQDWARSSYEQYF
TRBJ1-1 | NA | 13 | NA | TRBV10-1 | TGCGCCAGCAGTGATCAGGGACACACTGAAGCTTTCTTT | CASSDQGHTEAFF
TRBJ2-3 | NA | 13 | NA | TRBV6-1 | TGTGCCACCGAACCAGGGGTCACAGATACGCAGTATTTT | CATEPGVTDTQYF
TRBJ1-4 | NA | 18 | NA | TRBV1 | TGCACCAGCAGCCAACCTAGTGGCGCCGGGACGCCATTTTTCCAACTGTTTTTT | CTSSQPSGAGTPFFQLFF
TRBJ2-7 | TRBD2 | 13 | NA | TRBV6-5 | TGTGCCAGCAGTTGGGCGGGAGCCTACGAGCAGTACTTC | CASSWAGAYEQYF
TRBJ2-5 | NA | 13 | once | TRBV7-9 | TGTGCCAGCAGCTTAGCCATCCAAGAGACCCAGTACTTC | CASSLAIQETQYF
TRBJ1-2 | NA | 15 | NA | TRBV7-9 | TGTGCCAGCAGCTTAGGCAGTGGGCTTTTGGATGGCTACACCTTC | CASSLGSGLLDGYTF
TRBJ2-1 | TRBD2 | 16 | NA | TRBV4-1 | TGCGCCAGCAGCCAAAAACCCGGGGGGGCCCACAATGAGCAGTTCTTC | CASSQKPGGAHNEQFF
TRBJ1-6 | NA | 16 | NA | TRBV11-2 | TGTGCCAGCAGCTTAGGGCTGGTCAGCTATAATTCACCCCTCCACTTT | CASSLGLVSYNSPLHF
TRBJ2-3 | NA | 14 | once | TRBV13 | TGTGCCAGCAGTCTCCCCGACCGTTCAGATACGCAGTATTTT | CASSLPDRSDTQYF
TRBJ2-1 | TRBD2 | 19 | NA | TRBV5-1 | TGCGCCAGCAGCGCCGGACTAGCGGGAGTAACTAGCTCCTACAATGAGCAGTTCTTC | CASSAGLAGVTSSYNEQFF
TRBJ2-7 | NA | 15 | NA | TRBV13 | TGTGCCAGCAGCTTATCGCGGGACAACCACTACGAGCAGTACTTC | CASSLSRDNHYEQYF
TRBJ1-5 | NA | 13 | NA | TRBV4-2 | TGTGCCAGCAGCCCTTGGGACAATCAGCCCCAGCATTTT | CASSPWDNQPQHF
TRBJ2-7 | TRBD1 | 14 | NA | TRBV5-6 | TGTGCCAGCAGCGGGACAGGGGCACCCTACGAGCAGTACTTC | CASSGTGAPYEQYF
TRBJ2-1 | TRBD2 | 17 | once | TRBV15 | TGTGCCACCAGCAGAGAAGCTAGCGGGAGCTCCTACAATGAGCAGTTCTTC | CATSREASGSSYNEQFF
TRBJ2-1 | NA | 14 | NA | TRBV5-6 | TGTGCCAGCAGCTTGGTTGGGCTCTCCTATGAGCAGTTCTTC | CASSLVGLSYEQFF
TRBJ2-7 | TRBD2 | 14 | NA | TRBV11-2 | TGTGCCAGCAACCAGCTAGCGGCAACCTACGAGCAGTACTTC | CASNQLAATYEQYF
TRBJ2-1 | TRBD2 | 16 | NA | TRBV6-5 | TGTGCCAGCAGTTACTCGTTTAGCGGGGAATACAATGAGCAGTTCTTC | CASSYSFSGEYNEQFF
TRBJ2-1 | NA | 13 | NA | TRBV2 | TGTGCCAGAGGCCTTTTTCCCTACAATGAGCAGTTCTTC | CARGLFPYNEQFF
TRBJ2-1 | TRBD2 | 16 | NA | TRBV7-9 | TGTGCCAGCAGCCTCCCCGGCGGGACTAATAACAATGAGCAGTTCTTC | CASSLPGGTNNNEQFF
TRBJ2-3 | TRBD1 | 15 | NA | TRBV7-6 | TGTGCCAGCAGCTTTCCGGGGACAGGGGAAGATACGCAGTATTTT | CASSFPGTGEDTQYF
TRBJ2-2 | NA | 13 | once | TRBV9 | TGTGCCAGCAGCCCCGGGCTTGGCTTGGAGCTGTTTTTT | CASSPGLGLELFF
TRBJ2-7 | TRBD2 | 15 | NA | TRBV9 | TGTGCCAGCAGCGTATCTGCGGGAGGGCATGAAGAGCAGTACTTC | CASSVSAGGHEEQYF
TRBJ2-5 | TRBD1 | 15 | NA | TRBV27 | TGTGCCAGCAGTTTTCTTGGGACAGCGTATGAGACCCAGTACTTC | CASSFLGTAYETQYF
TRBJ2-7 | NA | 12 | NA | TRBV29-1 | TGCAGCGTTGAAGCAAAGTCCTACGAGCAGTACTTC | CSVEAKSYEQYF
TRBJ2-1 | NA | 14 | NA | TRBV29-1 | TGCAGCGTGCATAAGGGCTTTTCTTGGGATGAGCAGTTCTTC | CSVHKGFSWDEQFF
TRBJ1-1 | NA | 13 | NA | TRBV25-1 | TGTGCCAGCAGTGATTCTGTTAACGGTGGAGCTTTCTTT | CASSDSVNGGAFF
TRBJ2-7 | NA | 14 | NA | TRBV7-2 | TGTGCCAGCAGCTTTGGGGGGCCCACCTACGAGCAGTACTTC | CASSFGGPTYEQYF
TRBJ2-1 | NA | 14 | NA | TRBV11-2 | TGTGCCAGCAGCTTAGTCCGAGGGTACAATGAGCAGTTCTTC | CASSLVRGYNEQFF
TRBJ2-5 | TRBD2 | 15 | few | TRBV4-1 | TGCGCCAGCAGGTATAGCGGGGGCCTCCAAGAGACCCAGTACTTC | CASRYSGGLQETQYF
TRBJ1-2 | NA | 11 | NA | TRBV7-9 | TGTGCCAGCAGCTTAGTATGGGGCTACACCTTC | CASSLVWGYTF
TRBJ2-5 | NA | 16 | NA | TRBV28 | TGTGCCAGCAGTTTATCCTACGGGGAGGTCCAAGAGACCCAGTACTTC | CASSLSYGEVQETQYF
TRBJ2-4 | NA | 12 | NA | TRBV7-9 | TGTGCCAGCAGCTTGTCGAAAAACATTCAGTACTTC | CASSLSKNIQYF
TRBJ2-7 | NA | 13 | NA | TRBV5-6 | TGTGCCAGCAGCGCGGACTTTTCCTACGAGCAGTACTTC | CASSADFSYEQYF
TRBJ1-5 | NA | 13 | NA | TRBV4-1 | TGCGCCAGCAGCCAAGTCATCAATCAGCCCCAGCATTTT | CASSQVINQPQHF